Sequencing of this T cell receptor (beta chain) was carried out in a study of beta chain features in type 1 diabetes. In this sample, this clone turned up once. Its target is not known. As every portion of the isolated RNA was reverse transcribed, the sequencing read expressed TCRB transcripts. Clones were read by immunoSEQ multiplex PCR, and TCRdb kept only the in-frame ones, dropping some. The sample yields roughly 700,000 clones, roughly 13% seen once. Study-wide findings and caveats: People with Type 1 diabetes carried modestly yet significantly shorter TCRB CDR3s in all four CD4+ subsets.

Germline V gene data show CDR1 as LGHNA and CDR2 as YNFKEQ. The CDR3 runs to 16 residues. V lost 4 bases, J lost 9 bases, and 19 bases lay in between. V and J are TRBV4-2 and TRBJ1-6; D might be TRBD1 (5 bases). Specimen: naive CD4+ T cells from blood. This receptor was obtained from a man between 18 and 29 years old with type 1 diabetes. CDR3 sequence (DNA): TGTGCCAGCAGCCGAAGTCCCGGGACGGAAACTTCACCCCTCCACTTT. Residues: CASSRSPGTETSPLHF.